This is a list of T cell receptor beta chains from one sample in a study of blood T cell repertoires in COVID-19. Assay: immunoSEQ multiplex PCR; the TCRdb copy retains only in-frame clones and omits some. The table has approximately 85,000 clones, approximately 90% seen once. The sample consisted of peripheral blood. The receptor source for this set is a man aged 50-60 years with active or convalescent COVID-19. CDR3s include the opening cysteine and the closing phenylalanine or tryptophan. The D gene is left open where the match is weak. Not every row has a clone size; where given, it reads once, few, many or a size class.

J: TRBJ1-4; size: .; V: TRBV10-2; D: .; length: 14; DNA: TGCGCCAGCAGTAGGCAAAGGGAGTATGAAAAACTGTTTTTT; CDR3: CASSRQREYEKLFF
J: TRBJ2-7; size: .; V: TRBV9; D: TRBD1; length: 16; DNA: TGTGCCAGCAGCCCAGGACAGGGTCCACAAACCTACGAGCAGTACTTC; CDR3: CASSPGQGPQTYEQYF
J: TRBJ1-5; size: .; V: TRBV6-5; D: TRBD1; length: 13; DNA: TGTGCCAGCAAACCGCCGGGACAGTGGCCCCAGCATTTT; CDR3: CASKPPGQWPQHF
J: TRBJ1-1; size: .; V: TRBV3-1/TRBV3-2; D: TRBD1; length: 13; DNA: TGTGCCAGCAGCCCATCCAGACAGGGGCGAGCTTTCTTT; CDR3: CASSPSRQGRAFF
J: TRBJ1-1; size: .; V: TRBV6-5; D: .; length: 13; DNA: TGTGCCAGCAGAAGGACATTGAACACTGAAGCTTTCTTT; CDR3: CASRRTLNTEAFF
J: TRBJ2-1; size: .; V: TRBV11-3; D: TRBD2; length: 15; DNA: TGTGCCAGCAGCCGCGGGTCTAGCGGGGTTAATGAGCAGTTCTTC; CDR3: CASSRGSSGVNEQFF
J: TRBJ2-7; size: .; V: TRBV6-5; D: .; length: 12; DNA: TGTGCCAGCAGGAGGGAGACCTACGAGCAGTACTTC; CDR3: CASRRETYEQYF
J: TRBJ1-5; size: .; V: TRBV6-5; D: .; length: 12; DNA: TGTGCCAGCACCCAAGCGGGTGAGCCCCAGCATTTT; CDR3: CASTQAGEPQHF
J: TRBJ2-1; size: .; V: TRBV29-1; D: TRBD2; length: 14; DNA: TGCAGCGTTGGCGGACTAGCGGTTAGAAATGAGCAGTTCTTC; CDR3: CSVGGLAVRNEQFF
J: TRBJ2-7; size: .; V: TRBV12-5; D: .; length: 13; DNA: TGTGCTAGTGGTTTGCCTAGAACGCTCGAGCAGTACTTC; CDR3: CASGLPRTLEQYF
J: TRBJ2-1; size: .; V: TRBV14; D: .; length: 14; DNA: TGTGCCAGCAGCCCAACCAATTACTTGAATGAGCAGTTCTTC; CDR3: CASSPTNYLNEQFF
J: TRBJ1-2; size: few; V: TRBV6-5; D: TRBD1; length: 13; DNA: TGTGCCAGCAGTTACTCGACAGGGTATGGCTACACCTTC; CDR3: CASSYSTGYGYTF
J: TRBJ2-2; size: once; V: TRBV18; D: .; length: 16; DNA: TGTGCCAGCTCATCTACGACAGGAAAAGGCACCGGGGAGCTGTTTTTT; CDR3: CASSSTTGKGTGELFF
J: TRBJ2-5; size: .; V: TRBV3-1/TRBV3-2; D: TRBD2; length: 15; DNA: TGTGCCAGCAGCCAAGCGGGAGGATCGGGAGAGACCCAGTACTTC; CDR3: CASSQAGGSGETQYF
J: TRBJ1-1; size: .; V: TRBV27; D: TRBD1; length: 13; DNA: TGTGCCAGCAGTTTATCGGGGACAGGTAAAGCTTTCTTT; CDR3: CASSLSGTGKAFF
J: TRBJ1-4; size: once; V: TRBV10-2; D: .; length: 15; DNA: TGCGCCAGCAGGGAGGGACACACAACTAATGAAAAACTGTTTTTT; CDR3: CASREGHTTNEKLFF
J: TRBJ1-2; size: .; V: TRBV30; D: TRBD1; length: 17; DNA: TGTGCCTGGAGTACCGGACAGGGGGCCTATCCTAACTATGGCTACACCTTC; CDR3: CAWSTGQGAYPNYGYTF
J: TRBJ1-5; size: .; V: TRBV6-5; D: .; length: 14; DNA: TGTGCCAGCAGTTACGGGCAGCCCAATCAGCCCCAGCATTTT; CDR3: CASSYGQPNQPQHF
J: TRBJ2-3; size: .; V: TRBV7-9; D: .; length: 12; DNA: TGTGCCAGCAGCTTATTATCAGATACGCAGTATTTT; CDR3: CASSLLSDTQYF
J: TRBJ1-4; size: once; V: TRBV4-3; D: .; length: 15; DNA: TGCGCCAGCAGCCAAGACCCCAGGGGTAATGAAAAACTGTTTTTT; CDR3: CASSQDPRGNEKLFF
J: TRBJ2-3; size: .; V: TRBV9; D: .; length: 13; DNA: TGTGCCAGCAGCGTAGTAGCCACAGATACGCAGTATTTT; CDR3: CASSVVATDTQYF
J: TRBJ1-3; size: .; V: TRBV19; D: .; length: 13; DNA: TGTGCCAGTTCAGGGGAGCTTGGAAACACCATATATTTT; CDR3: CASSGELGNTIYF
J: TRBJ1-2; size: .; V: TRBV24-1; D: TRBD1; length: 14; DNA: TGTGCCACCAGTGACTCGGGACAGGTCTATGGCTACACCTTC; CDR3: CATSDSGQVYGYTF
J: TRBJ1-1; size: .; V: TRBV11-3; D: .; length: 13; DNA: TGTGCCAGCAGCTCGGGACAGAACACTGAAGCTTTCTTT; CDR3: CASSSGQNTEAFF
J: TRBJ1-2; size: .; V: TRBV7-2; D: .; length: 16; DNA: TGTGCCAGCAGCTTAGCTGGGCAGGGGATGGGCTATGGCTACACCTTC; CDR3: CASSLAGQGMGYGYTF
J: TRBJ2-7; size: .; V: TRBV18; D: .; length: 16; DNA: TGTGCCAGCTCACCTGACACTGTCGGTCTGTCCTACGAGCAGTACTTC; CDR3: CASSPDTVGLSYEQYF